The 16 T cell receptor beta chains in this list originate from one sample, sequenced in a study of blood T cell repertoires in COVID-19. Profiled with immunoSEQ multiplex PCR; TCRdb holds only in-frame clones, not every one. The sample has 150,000 to 200,000 clones, more than 70% seen once. The specimen sequenced was peripheral blood. These TCRs come from a woman aged 25 to 39 with acute or convalescent COVID-19.

This clone showed up just once. The chain combines TRBV12-3 or TRBV12-4 with TRBJ2-1; possible D gene TRBD2, 6 bases. This CDR3 region has 12 residues. The V and J ends lost 7 bases and 3 bases respectively, with 7 bases between them. CDR3 bases: TGTGCCAGCACGGGGGACTACAATGAGCAGTTCTTC. Translated, it gives CASTGDYNEQFF.

The J gene is TRBJ2-7, the V gene TRBV5-1; D is unresolved. The germline CDR1 and CDR2 sequences are SGHRS and YFSETQ. Deletions cut 6 bases from V and 6 bases from J, with 19 bases between. The CDR3 sequence is 14 residues long. CDR3 loop: CASTRGGTLGEQYF. As DNA, the CDR3 is TGCGCCAGCACCCGAGGTGGTACCCTGGGCGAGCAGTACTTC.

J is TRBJ1-1 and V is TRBV28, with 11 bases lining up with TRBD1. The germline gives CDR1 MDHEN, CDR2 SYDVKM. The CDR3 length is 17 residues. The V gene end was trimmed by 2 bases and the J gene end by 1 base; junction bases not matched to a gene: 6. This CDR3 is CASSLLGQGARNTEAFF. CDR3 DNA: TGTGCCAGCAGTTTACTCGGACAGGGGGCGAGGAACACTGAAGCTTTCTTT.

The rearrangement uses TRBV2 and TRBJ1-2; no reliable D call. There are 12 residues in the CDR3. CDR1 and CDR2 from the germline V gene are SNHLY and FYNNEI. V was clipped by 7 bases and J by 0 bases, with 6 bases between them. As DNA, the CDR3 is TGTGCCAGCATCCGAGCTAACTATGGCTACACCTTC. Residues: CASIRANYGYTF.

This chain uses TRBV24-1 with TRBJ2-5; 7 bases match TRBD2. Trimming at V came to 1 base and at J to 4 bases, leaving 2 bases not matched to a gene. Germline-derived CDR1 and CDR2 are KGHDR and SFDVKD. The CDR3 has 14 amino acids. This chain's CDR3 is CATSDFLAGETQYF. The CDR3 coding sequence is TGTGCCACCAGTGATTTCTTAGCGGGAGAGACCCAGTACTTC.

The CDR3 DNA follows: TGTGCCAGCAGTGCGCGGGGGGCGGGTGGCTACACCTTC. Translated: CASSARGAGGYTF. The chain couples TRBV2 to TRBJ1-2, with D tentatively TRBD1 (6 bases). Trimming pared 4 bases from V and 7 bases from J, leaving 13 bases between. The germline CDR1 and CDR2 sequences are SNHLY and FYNNEI. The CDR3 has 13 amino acids.

The V gene is TRBV3-1 (or the pseudogene TRBV3-2), the J gene TRBJ1-5; D ambiguous. This CDR3 comprises 13 residues. Germline-derived CDR1 and CDR2 are LGHDT and YNNKEL (reference sequence). The V end was cut by 1 base, the J end by 4 bases, with 5 bases between. CDR3 protein: CASSQGRNQPQHF. DNA of the CDR3: TGTGCCAGCAGCCAAGGGCGGAATCAGCCCCAGCATTTT.

The rearrangement joins TRBV10-3 to TRBJ2-1; 9 bases agree with TRBD1. J gave up 7 bases and V 6 bases, and 7 bases lay outside the gene matches. In germline, CDR1 is ENHRY, CDR2 SYGVKD. CDR3 length equals 14 residues. The CDR3 nucleotides are TGTGCCATCAGCCGGGACAGGGTGGGTAATGAGCAGTTCTTC. Protein: CAISRDRVGNEQFF.

This chain joins TRBV27 and TRBJ2-3; the D gene is possibly TRBD1 (6 bases). The V end lost 3 bases, the J end lost 10 bases, and 14 bases lay between the germline ends. The CDR3 has 13 residues. Germline values: CDR1 MNHEY, CDR2 SMNVEV (reference sequence). CDR3 sequence reads: CASSLGAAGPQYF. CDR3 bases: TGTGCCAGCAGTTTGGGGGCCGCCGGTCCGCAGTATTTT.

The chain carries TRBV29-1 and TRBJ1-2; perhaps TRBD1 as D (5 bases). CDR1 is SQVTM, CDR2 ANQGSEA, per germline. Trimming left V 4 bases short and J 1 base short, with 7 bases between. The CDR3 is 12 amino acids. The CDR3 DNA is TGCAGCGTTGGGGGGGGTAACTATGGCTACACCTTC. It translates to CSVGGGNYGYTF. Full variable domain (rest looked up from reference TRBV29-1 and TRBJ1-2): SAVISQKPSRDICQRGTSLTIQCQVDSQVTMMFWYRQQPGQSLTLIATANQGSEATYESGFVIDKFPISRPNLTFSTLTVSNMSPEDSSIYLCSVGGGNYGYTFGSGTRLTVV.

This chain uses TRBV24-1 with TRBJ2-2, with 8 positions matching TRBD1. This CDR3 spans 13 amino acids. V trimming: 5 bases; J trimming: 7 bases; junction bases outside the gene matches: 2. From germline, CDR1 is KGHDR and CDR2 SFDVKD. CDR3 residues: CATSAGGDGELFF. In nucleotides, the CDR3 is TGTGCCACCAGTGCAGGGGGCGACGGGGAGCTGTTTTTT.

V and J are TRBV5-1 and TRBJ2-1; D unresolved. V lost 6 bases and J lost 5, with 15 bases in between. The CDR3 is made up of 14 amino acids. Per the germline V gene, CDR1 is SGHRS and CDR2 is YFSETQ. In DNA form, the CDR3 reads TGCGCCAGCATGGTGTCCCTAAATAACAATGAGCAGTTCTTC. Amino acid sequence: CASMVSLNNNEQFF.

The J gene is TRBJ2-2, the V gene TRBV30; no clear D. The CDR3 length is 11 residues. The V gene lost 4 bases and the J gene lost 7 bases, with 7 bases spanning the gap. CDR1 GTSNPN and CDR2 SVGIG come from the germline V gene (reference sequence). CDR3 coding DNA: TGTGCCTGGACGTACAGCGGGGAGCTGTTTTTT. Translation gives CAWTYSGELFF.

The rearrangement uses TRBV6-1 and TRBJ1-5, with a tentative D call TRBD1 (5 bases). The length of the CDR3 is 13 residues. Germline V gene lookup returns CDR1 MNHNS and CDR2 SASEGT. V dropped 2 bases and J dropped 5 bases, with 7 bases sitting between them. This chain's CDR3 is CASSEQGYQPQHF. In DNA, the CDR3 is TGTGCCAGCAGTGAACAGGGATATCAGCCCCAGCATTTT.

This chain joins TRBV7-9 and TRBJ2-1, with 11 bases lining up with TRBD1. This CDR3 comprises 16 residues. J gave up 3 bases and V 5 bases, and 6 bases lay outside the gene matches. Germline lookup yields CDR1 SEHNR and CDR2 FQNEAQ (reference sequence). The CDR3 loop reads CASSRAGTGGYNEQFF. The CDR3 DNA sequence: TGTGCCAGCAGCCGCGCCGGGACAGGGGGCTACAATGAGCAGTTCTTC.

CDR3 DNA sequence: TGTGCCAGCAGTAATGGACAGGGGGCCTCGTCTTTCTTT. Its protein is CASSNGQGASSFF. V gene TRBV6-5 combines with J gene TRBJ1-1, with 11 bases identical to TRBD1. CDR1 and CDR2 from the germline V gene are MNHEY and SVGAGI. This CDR3 comprises 13 residues. The J segment lost 12 bases and the V segment lost 5 bases, leaving 8 bases of the junction unmatched.